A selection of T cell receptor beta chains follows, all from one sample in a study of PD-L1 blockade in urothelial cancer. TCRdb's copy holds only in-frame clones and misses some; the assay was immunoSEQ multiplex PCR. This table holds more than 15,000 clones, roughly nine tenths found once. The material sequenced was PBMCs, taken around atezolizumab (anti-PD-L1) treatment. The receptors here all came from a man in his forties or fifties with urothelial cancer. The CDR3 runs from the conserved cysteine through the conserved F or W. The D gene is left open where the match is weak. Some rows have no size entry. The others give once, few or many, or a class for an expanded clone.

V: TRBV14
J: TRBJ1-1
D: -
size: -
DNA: TGTGCCAGCAGCCAAGAGCGGTCGTACACTGAAGCTTTCTTT
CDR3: CASSQERSYTEAFF

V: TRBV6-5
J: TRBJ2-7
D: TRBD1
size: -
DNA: TGTGCCAGCAGTTACTCACGGCAGGGGGTGGTCGAGCAGTACTTC
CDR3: CASSYSRQGVVEQYF

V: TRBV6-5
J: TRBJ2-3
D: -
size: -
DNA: TGTGCCAGCAGTTCTTACAGACCAGATACGCAGTATTTT
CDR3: CASSSYRPDTQYF

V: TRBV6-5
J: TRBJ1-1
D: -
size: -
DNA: TGTGCCAGCAGTTCCTACTCAAGGGGGATCACTGAAGCTTTCTTT
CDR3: CASSSYSRGITEAFF

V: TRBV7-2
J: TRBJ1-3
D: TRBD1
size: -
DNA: TGTGCCAGCAGCTACGAGAGACAGGGGAGAGGCTCTGGAAACACCATATATTTT
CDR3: CASSYERQGRGSGNTIYF

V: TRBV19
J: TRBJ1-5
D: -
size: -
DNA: TGTGCCAGTAGTATAGCGGCAGGGAATCAGCCCCAGCATTTT
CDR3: CASSIAAGNQPQHF

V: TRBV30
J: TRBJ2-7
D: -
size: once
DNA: TGTGCCTGCCTTTCCCGAGACAATTTCTACGAGCAGTACTTC
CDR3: CACLSRDNFYEQYF

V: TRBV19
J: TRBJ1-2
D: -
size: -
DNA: TGTGCCAGTAGTACAAGACAGGCCTCAGCTAATGGCTACACCTTC
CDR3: CASSTRQASANGYTF

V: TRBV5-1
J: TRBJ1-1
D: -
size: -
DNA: TGCGCCAGCAGCTGGGGACAAATGAACACTGAAGCTTTCTTT
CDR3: CASSWGQMNTEAFF

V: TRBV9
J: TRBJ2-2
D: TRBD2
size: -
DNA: TGTGCCAGCAGCGTAGAATGGGGGACTAGCACCGGGGAGCTGTTTTTT
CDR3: CASSVEWGTSTGELFF

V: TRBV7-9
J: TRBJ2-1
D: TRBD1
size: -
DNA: TGTGCCAGCAGCTTAGTGGTACAGGGGACCTACAATGAGCAGTTCTTC
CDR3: CASSLVVQGTYNEQFF